A single sample is the source of the 32 T cell receptor beta chains below, sequenced in a study of CD8 T cells in ankylosing spondylitis. Overall study findings and caveats: A TCR beta motif made of about 8 highly homologous variants seemed typical of ankylosing spondylitis blood.

TCRdb re-derived calls from the 5' RACE reads in MiXCR, one entry per CDR3 protein. This table holds a few hundred thousand distinct CDR3 sequences, around 8% found once. Their antigens are not known. The specimen sequenced was blood, either unsorted or a sorted T cell fraction (not recorded which). The receptors were gathered from a male donor with ankylosing spondylitis.

This clonotype was detected a few times. The rearrangement uses TRBV20-1 and TRBJ2-1; no reliable D call. The germline V gene has CDR1 DFQATT and CDR2 SNEGSKA (reference sequence). The V end was cut by 3 bases, the J end by 3 bases, with 6 bases between. The CDR3 consists of 12 residues. CDR3 loop: CSASRNYNEQFF. The CDR3 DNA sequence: TGCAGTGCTAGCCGGAACTACAATGAGCAGTTCTTC.

CDR3 sequence: CATKVWDYHYEQYF. CDR3 in DNA: TGTGCCACTAAGGTCTGGGACTACCACTACGAGCAGTACTTC. The chain employs TRBV27 and TRBJ2-7; 7 nucleotides agree with TRBD2. The CDR3 length is 14 residues. The junction had 12 bases not matched to a gene; V was cut back by 10 bases and J by 3 bases. Germline values: CDR1 MNHEY, CDR2 SMNVEV (reference sequence).

The sample holds a few counts of this clonotype. This rearrangement joins TRBV12-3 or TRBV12-4 to TRBJ2-1; 8 bases line up with TRBD2. CDR3 size: 17 residues. Germline trimming cut 0 bases from V and 4 bases from J; bases unmatched to any gene: 8. CDR3 coding DNA: TGTGCCAGCAGTTTAGCGCCACTAGCGGAGTATTACAATGAGCAGTTCTTC. It yields the protein CASSLAPLAEYYNEQFF.

The chain employs TRBV23-1 and TRBJ1-5, with D possibly TRBD1 on 5 matching bases. TRBV23-1 is an ORF for which the function is uncertain. V was pared by 4 bases and J by 1 base, with 20 bases between. The length of the CDR3 is 18 residues. In DNA, the CDR3 is TGCGCCAGCAGTCTTCCAGCTAAAGATCGGGGGAGCAATCAGCCCCAGCATTTT. Translation gives CASSLPAKDRGSNQPQHF.

This clonotype has a count of ten or more. This rearrangement joins TRBV20-1 to TRBJ2-1; perhaps TRBD1 as D (6 bases). Germline V gene lookup returns CDR1 DFQATT and CDR2 SNEGSKA (reference sequence). The CDR3 totals 15 residues. The V end lost 4 bases, the J end lost 5 bases, and 18 bases lay between the germline ends. Here the CDR3 reads CSAISGTSLNNEQFF. The CDR3 DNA sequence: TGCAGTGCTATATCCGGGACATCCCTTAACAATGAGCAGTTCTTC.

Only a few counts were recorded for this clonotype. The V gene is TRBV27, the J gene TRBJ2-7, with no clear D. The CDR3 loop spans 14 amino acids. Germline CDR1 and CDR2: MNHEY and SMNVEV (reference sequence). The V end was cut by 3 bases, the J end by 4 bases, with 13 bases between. CDR3: CASSFRASLYEQYF. The CDR3 bases are TGTGCCAGCAGTTTTCGGGCGTCCCTGTACGAGCAGTACTTC.

This clonotype was picked up a small number of times. V is TRBV19 and J is TRBJ1-6, with D hard to call. Germline values: CDR1 LNHDA, CDR2 SQIVND (reference sequence). The CDR3 length is 18 residues. V was pared by 5 bases and J by 0 bases, with 17 bases between. CDR3 DNA: TGTGCCAGTAGTTCCTCATTGTTCGGCAGCTCCTATAATTCACCCCTCCACTTT. Encoded protein: CASSSSLFGSSYNSPLHF.

The chain combines TRBV5-1 with TRBJ2-6; TRBD2 matches at 7 bases. Trimming took 3 bases from V and 0 from J; bases not matched to a gene: 0. The CDR3 runs to 15 residues. Germline CDR1 SGHRS, CDR2 YFSETQ. CDR3 region: CASSWGGSGANVLTF. As DNA, the CDR3 is TGCGCCAGCAGCTGGGGGGGCTCTGGGGCCAACGTCCTGACTTTC.

Only a few counts were recorded for this clonotype. V usage is TRBV7-3 and J usage is TRBJ2-2; weak D call: TRBD1 (6 bases). From germline, CDR1 is SGHTA and CDR2 FQGTGA. There are 12 residues in the CDR3. Deletions cut 8 bases from V and 6 bases from J, with 10 bases between. CDR3 in DNA: TGTGCCAGCGGACAGATTCCCGGGGAGCTGTTTTTT. Translation gives CASGQIPGELFF.

This clonotype was found many times. This rearrangement joins TRBV27 to TRBJ1-4; tentative D call: TRBD1 (5 bases). CDR1 and CDR2 (germline): MNHEY, SMNVEV (reference sequence). Trimming shortened V by 3 bases and J by 2 bases, and 7 bases separated the two germline ends. This CDR3 has 14 amino acids. This CDR3 reads CASSFQGTNEKLFF. The CDR3 nucleotides read TGTGCCAGCAGTTTCCAGGGTACTAATGAAAAACTGTTTTTT.

The CDR3 reads CASSTSGGNTIYF. In DNA form, the CDR3 reads TGTGCCAGCAGTACGTCCGGCGGAAACACCATATATTTT. The chain recombines TRBV12-3 or TRBV12-4 with TRBJ1-3; D unresolved. CDR3 length: 13 amino acids. Trimming stripped 5 bases from V and 4 bases from J, with 9 bases between.

A few counts support this clonotype. The chain combines TRBV6-2 or TRBV6-3 with TRBJ2-6; D is uncertain. This CDR3 is 13 amino acids long. V shed 7 bases and J shed 2 bases, with 6 bases lying between them. Germline-derived CDR1 and CDR2 are MNHEY and SVGEGT. CDR3 sequence: CASTLPGANVLTF. DNA of the CDR3: TGTGCCAGCACCCTGCCTGGGGCCAACGTCCTGACTTTC.

This clonotype has a handful of counts. The V call is TRBV4-2, the J call TRBJ1-5; 9 bases map to TRBD1. The CDR3 consists of 18 residues. Germline CDR1 reads LGHNA; CDR2 reads YNFKEQ. After removal of 0 bases from V and 9 bases from J, the junction contained 15 bases not matched to a gene. CDR3 sequence: CASSQEGQGGYSSWPQHF. CDR3 bases: TGTGCCAGCAGCCAAGAGGGACAGGGAGGGTACTCATCATGGCCCCAGCATTTT.

This clonotype was counted between two and nine times. The V and J genes are TRBV7-2 and TRBJ2-1; 11 positions match TRBD2. The V gene end was trimmed by 5 bases and the J gene end by 0 bases; junction bases not matched to a gene: 9. The germline V gene encodes CDR1 SGHTA and CDR2 FQGNSA. The CDR3 has 18 residues. CDR3 protein: CASSRALAGDRSYNEQFF. CDR3 bases: TGTGCCAGCAGCCGAGCACTAGCGGGAGATCGCTCCTACAATGAGCAGTTCTTC.

This sequence joins TRBV7-2 and TRBJ1-1; D perhaps matches TRBD1 (5 bases). Germline loops: CDR1 SGHTA, CDR2 FQGNSA. The CDR3 spans 15 residues. V was trimmed by 1 base and J by 6 bases, leaving 15 bases between them. This chain's CDR3 is CASSLVSEGTSEAFF. Written as DNA, the CDR3 is TGTGCCAGCAGCTTAGTTAGCGAGGGGACGTCTGAAGCTTTCTTT.

The rearrangement uses TRBV20-1 and TRBJ2-7; a weak D match, TRBD1 (5 bases). V dropped 0 bases and J dropped 3 bases, with 15 bases sitting between them. Germline V gene lookup returns CDR1 DFQATT and CDR2 SNEGSKA (reference sequence). The length of the CDR3 is 15 residues. The CDR3, as DNA: TGCAGTGCTAGAGATTGGGGCCAGTTGGTCTACGAGCAGTACTTC. It specifies CSARDWGQLVYEQYF.

This chain connects TRBV29-1 to TRBJ2-7, with TRBD2 matching over 8 bases. V gave up 0 bases and J gave up 2 bases; unmatched junction bases: 3. Germline V gene data show CDR1 as SQVTM and CDR2 as ANQGSEA. This CDR3 spans 14 amino acids. The CDR3 here is CSVEDGRAPYEQYF. DNA of the CDR3: TGCAGCGTTGAAGACGGGAGGGCCCCCTACGAGCAGTACTTC.

This clonotype came up many times. The junction and the germline gene differ at one end; a read error may be behind it. J is TRBJ2-5 and V is TRBV20-1; TRBD1 matches at 7 bases. Germline V lookup: CDR1 DFQATT, CDR2 SNEGSKA (reference sequence). The CDR3 loop spans 13 amino acids. The CDR3 bases are TGCAGTGCAAGAGTACAGGGGTGGGAGACCCAGTACTTC. This codes for CSARVQGWETQYF.

The gene calls are TRBV14 and TRBJ2-7; D is unclear. V was trimmed by 3 bases and J by 3 bases, leaving 24 bases between them. Germline V gives CDR1 SGHDN, CDR2 FVKESK. The CDR3 covers 18 residues. The CDR3 nucleotides are TGTGCCAGCAGCCACAAACCCCGGCTCGCCTATATTAACTACGAGCAGTACTTC. It yields the protein CASSHKPRLAYINYEQYF.

This clonotype was observed at least ten times. V is TRBV29-1 and J is TRBJ1-5, with 7 positions matching TRBD1. The CDR3 runs 13 residues. Trimming took 6 bases from V and 6 from J; bases not matched to a gene: 8. Germline V gene sequence: CDR1 SQVTM, CDR2 ANQGSEA. This CDR3 is CSVQGQAGQPQHF. Here the CDR3 DNA reads TGCAGCGTACAAGGACAGGCGGGTCAGCCCCAGCATTTT.

This clonotype occurred a few times. The CDR3 here is CASSPGQGRAGELFF. In nucleotides, the CDR3 is TGCGCCAGCAGCCCCGGACAGGGGAGGGCCGGGGAGCTGTTTTTT. The V call is TRBV5-1, the J call TRBJ2-2; 9 nucleotides line up with TRBD1. Germline trimming cut 4 bases from V and 6 bases from J; bases unmatched to any gene: 7. The germline V gene has CDR1 SGHRS and CDR2 YFSETQ. This CDR3 has 15 residues.

This clonotype was recorded a few times. The chain combines TRBV5-5 with TRBJ1-2, with D unresolved. Looked up from germline, CDR1 is SGHKS and CDR2 is YYEKEE (reference sequence). Deletions cut 0 bases from V and 6 bases from J, with 12 bases between. The CDR3 spans 14 residues. The CDR3 DNA reads TGTGCCAGCAGCTTGGTGGCCCCGCCGGATGGCTACACCTTC. This gives the protein CASSLVAPPDGYTF.

The chain combines TRBV12-3 or TRBV12-4 with TRBJ2-7, with 12 bases aligning to TRBD2. The V and J ends lost 5 bases and 1 base, in that order; junction bases with no gene match: 9. This CDR3 has 17 residues. For the CDR3, the DNA is TGTGCCAGCAGTCACCGGGGACTAGCGGGCCGATCCTACGAGCAGTACTTC. Its translation: CASSHRGLAGRSYEQYF.

The chain is built from TRBV5-1 and TRBJ2-1; D perhaps matches TRBD2 (5 bases). Trimming left V 4 bases short and J 0 bases short, with 14 bases between. Germline CDR1 and CDR2: SGHRS and YFSETQ. The CDR3 covers 16 residues. CDR3: CASSPESGRSYNEQFF. Written as DNA, the CDR3 is TGCGCCAGCAGCCCGGAGAGCGGACGCTCCTACAATGAGCAGTTCTTC.

This clonotype turned up a few times. V and J are TRBV20-1 and TRBJ2-7; 8 bases map to TRBD2. The J segment lost 2 bases and the V segment lost 4 bases, leaving 7 bases of the junction unmatched. Germline V CDR1 and CDR2: DFQATT, SNEGSKA (reference sequence). The CDR3 totals 14 residues. CDR3 amino acids: CSAKRSGRAYEQYF. The CDR3 DNA sequence: TGCAGTGCTAAGCGGAGCGGGAGAGCCTACGAGCAGTACTTC.

This clonotype appeared many times. This sequence joins TRBV7-3 and TRBJ2-1; TRBD2 aligns across 13 bases. CDR1 is SGHTA and CDR2 is FQGTGA in the germline V gene. CDR3 length equals 15 residues. V lost 4 bases, J lost 9 bases, and 6 bases stayed unmatched. In DNA, the CDR3 is TGTGCCAGCAGCTCGGGACTAGCGGGAAAGGGTGAGCAGTTCTTC. Its protein is CASSSGLAGKGEQFF.

V gene TRBV10-3 combines with J gene TRBJ2-2; 9 nucleotides line up with TRBD1. The CDR3 totals 17 residues. The trim removed 4 bases at V and 2 bases at J, leaving 8 bases unmatched. Germline CDR1 and CDR2: ENHRY and SYGVKD. CDR3 sequence (DNA): TGTGCCATCAGTGCACCGGGACAGGGAGTTAACACCGGGGAGCTGTTTTTT. Translating gives CAISAPGQGVNTGELFF.

The V gene is TRBV20-1, the J gene TRBJ2-1, with unresolved D. V lost 1 base and J lost 6, with 4 bases in between. The CDR3 runs 11 residues. Germline assignment: CDR1 DFQATT and CDR2 SNEGSKA (reference sequence). CDR3 DNA: TGCAGTGCTAGAGGGACCAATGAGCAGTTCTTC. This encodes CSARGTNEQFF.

The V call is TRBV12-3 or TRBV12-4, the J call TRBJ2-2; D not resolved. With 6 bases removed from V and 0 bases from J, the gap between germline ends came to 8 bases. This CDR3 contains 14 residues. In nucleotides, the CDR3 is TGTGCCAGCAGCGCAGGAGCGAACACCGGGGAGCTGTTTTTT. Protein sequence: CASSAGANTGELFF.

CDR3 protein: CSAGQGIRQETQYF. In DNA form, the CDR3 reads TGCAGTGCTGGGCAGGGGATACGCCAAGAGACCCAGTACTTC. The chain employs TRBV20-1 and TRBJ2-5; D perhaps matches TRBD1 (6 bases). V was shortened by 5 bases and J by 1 base, with 14 bases between the two germline ends. CDR3 length equals 14 residues. CDR1 and CDR2 (germline): DFQATT, SNEGSKA (reference sequence).

This clonotype was detected only a few times. The CDR3 sequence: CASSTWDRGNTEAFF. CDR3 nucleotide sequence: TGTGCCAGTAGTACCTGGGACCGGGGGAACACTGAAGCTTTCTTT. The chain links TRBV19 to TRBJ1-1; possible D gene TRBD1, 5 bases. Germline V gives CDR1 LNHDA, CDR2 SQIVND (reference sequence). The CDR3 spans 15 residues. V was cut by 4 bases and J by 1 base, with 13 bases left in between.

This clonotype came up many times. The V call is TRBV5-8, the J call TRBJ2-7; maybe TRBD2 (6 bases). CDR1 and CDR2 from the germline V gene are SGHTS and YDEGEE. This CDR3 comprises 15 residues. Trimming took off 1 base at V and 0 bases at J, with 11 bases between the two ends. CDR3 residues: CASSLRGTVSYEQYF. CDR3 nucleotides: TGTGCCAGCAGCTTGCGGGGGACCGTCTCCTACGAGCAGTACTTC. Full variable domain (rest looked up from reference TRBV5-8 and TRBJ2-7): EAGVTQSPTHLIKTRGQQATLRCSPISGHTSVYWYQQALGLGLQFLLWYDEGEERNRGNFPPRFSGRQFPNYSSELNVNALELEDSALYLCASSLRGTVSYEQYFGPGTRLTVT.